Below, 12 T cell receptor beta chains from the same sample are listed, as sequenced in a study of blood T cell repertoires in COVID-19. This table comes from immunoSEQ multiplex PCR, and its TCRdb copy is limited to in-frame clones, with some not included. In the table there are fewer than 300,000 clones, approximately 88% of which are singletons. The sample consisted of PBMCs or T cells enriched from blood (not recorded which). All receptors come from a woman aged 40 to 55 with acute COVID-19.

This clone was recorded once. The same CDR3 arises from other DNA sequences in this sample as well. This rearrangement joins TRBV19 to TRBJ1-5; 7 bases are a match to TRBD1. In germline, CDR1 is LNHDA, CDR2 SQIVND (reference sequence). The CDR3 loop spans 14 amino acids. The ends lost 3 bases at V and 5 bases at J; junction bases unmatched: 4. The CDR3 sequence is CASSILQGDQPQHF. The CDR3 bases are TGTGCCAGTAGTATTTTGCAGGGGGATCAGCCCCAGCATTTT.

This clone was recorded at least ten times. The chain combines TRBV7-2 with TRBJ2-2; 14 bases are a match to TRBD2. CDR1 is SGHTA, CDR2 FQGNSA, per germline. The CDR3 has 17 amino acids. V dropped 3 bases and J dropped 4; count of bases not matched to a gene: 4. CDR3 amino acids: CASSFAGTSGSTGELFF. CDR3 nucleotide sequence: TGTGCCAGCAGCTTTGCCGGGACTAGCGGGAGCACCGGGGAGCTGTTTTTT. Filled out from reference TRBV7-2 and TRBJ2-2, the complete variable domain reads GAGVSQSPSNKVTEKGKDVELRCDPISGHTALYWYRQSLGQGLEFLIYFQGNSAPDKSGLPSDRFSAERTGGSVSTLTIQRTQQEDSAVYLCASSFAGTSGSTGELFFGEGSRLTVL.

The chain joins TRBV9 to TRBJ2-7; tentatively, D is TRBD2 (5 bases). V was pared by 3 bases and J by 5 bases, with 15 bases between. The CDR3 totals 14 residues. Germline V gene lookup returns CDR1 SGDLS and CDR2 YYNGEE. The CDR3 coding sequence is TGTGCCAGCAGCGAGAACGGGCTAGCCCACGAGCAGTACTTC. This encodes CASSENGLAHEQYF. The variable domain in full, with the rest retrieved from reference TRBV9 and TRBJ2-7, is DSGVTQTPKHLITATGQRVTLRCSPRSGDLSVYWYQQSLDQGLQFLIQYYNGEERAKGNILERFSAQQFPDLHSELNLSSLELGDSALYFCASSENGLAHEQYFGPGTRLTVT.

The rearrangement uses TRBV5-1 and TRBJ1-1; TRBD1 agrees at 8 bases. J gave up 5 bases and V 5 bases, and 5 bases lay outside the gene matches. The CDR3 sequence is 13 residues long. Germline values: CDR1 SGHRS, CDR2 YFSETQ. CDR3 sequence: CASSTGGETEAFF. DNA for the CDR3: TGCGCCAGCAGTACAGGGGGAGAAACTGAAGCTTTCTTT.

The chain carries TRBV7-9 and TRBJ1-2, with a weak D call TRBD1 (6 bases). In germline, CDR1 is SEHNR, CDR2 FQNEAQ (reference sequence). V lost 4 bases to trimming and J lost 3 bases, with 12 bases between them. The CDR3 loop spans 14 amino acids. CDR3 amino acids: CASSSHGTYYGYTF. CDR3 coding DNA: TGTGCCAGCAGCTCACATGGGACATACTATGGCTACACCTTC.

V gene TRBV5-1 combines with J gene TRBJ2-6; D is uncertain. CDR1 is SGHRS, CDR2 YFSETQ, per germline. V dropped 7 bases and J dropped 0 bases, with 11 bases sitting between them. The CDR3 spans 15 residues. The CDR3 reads CASGTRPSGANVLTF. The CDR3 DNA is TGCGCCAGCGGAACCAGGCCCTCTGGGGCCAACGTCCTGACTTTC.

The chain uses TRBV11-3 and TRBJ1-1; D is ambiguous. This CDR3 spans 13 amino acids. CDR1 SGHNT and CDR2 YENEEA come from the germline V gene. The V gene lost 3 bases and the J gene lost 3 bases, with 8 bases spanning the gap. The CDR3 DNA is TGTGCCAGCAGCTTTGGAGAATACACTGAAGCTTTCTTT. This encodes CASSFGEYTEAFF.

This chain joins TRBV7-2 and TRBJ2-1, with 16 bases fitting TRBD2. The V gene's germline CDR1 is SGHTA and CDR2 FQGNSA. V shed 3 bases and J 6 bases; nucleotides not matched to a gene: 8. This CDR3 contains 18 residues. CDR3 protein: CASSFLTGTSGRANEQFF. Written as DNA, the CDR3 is TGTGCCAGCAGCTTCCTAACCGGGACTAGCGGGAGGGCCAATGAGCAGTTCTTC.

CDR3 region: CASSLDRGTDTQYF. CDR3 sequence (DNA): TGTGCCAGCAGCTTAGACAGGGGCACAGATACGCAGTATTTT. J is TRBJ2-3 and V is TRBV7-2; D perhaps matches TRBD1 (6 bases). CDR1 SGHTA and CDR2 FQGNSA come from the germline V gene. The ends were cut back, 1 base at V and 1 base at J, with 6 bases in the middle. The CDR3 sequence is 14 residues long.

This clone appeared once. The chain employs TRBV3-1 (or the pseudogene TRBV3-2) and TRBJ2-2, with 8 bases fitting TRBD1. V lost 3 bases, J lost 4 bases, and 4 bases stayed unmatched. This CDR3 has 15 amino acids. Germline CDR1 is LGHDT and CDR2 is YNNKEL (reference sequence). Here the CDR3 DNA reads TGTGCCAGCAGCCACCCCGGACAGGGCACCGGGGAGCTGTTTTTT. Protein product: CASSHPGQGTGELFF.

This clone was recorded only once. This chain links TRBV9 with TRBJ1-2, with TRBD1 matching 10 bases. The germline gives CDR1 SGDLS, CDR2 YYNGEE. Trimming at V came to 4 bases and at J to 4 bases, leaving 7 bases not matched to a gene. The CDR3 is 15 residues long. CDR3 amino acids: CASSTRTGGSYGYTF. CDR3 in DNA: TGTGCCAGCAGCACCCGGACAGGGGGGAGCTATGGCTACACCTTC.

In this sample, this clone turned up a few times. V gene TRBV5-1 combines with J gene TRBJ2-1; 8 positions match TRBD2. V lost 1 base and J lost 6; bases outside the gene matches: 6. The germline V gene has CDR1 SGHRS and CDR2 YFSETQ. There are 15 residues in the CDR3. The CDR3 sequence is CASSLLAGGTNEQFF. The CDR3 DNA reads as TGCGCCAGCAGCTTGTTGGCGGGAGGCACCAATGAGCAGTTCTTC.